This T cell receptor (beta chain) stems from a study of T cell responses to AZD1222 COVID-19 vaccine. Concerning this clone: Antigen specificity is unknown.

Sequencing was performed with immunoSEQ multiplex PCR; in TCRdb, only in-frame clones are kept and a portion is missing. The data hold some 170,000 clones, with less than 90% observed a single time. The germline CDR1 and CDR2 sequences are ENHRY and SYGVKD. The CDR3 is 15 residues long. V was cut by 8 bases and J by 0 bases, with 14 bases left in between. Notes on the study in general: None of the repertoires were sampled until the peak T cell response had passed. With two AZD1222 doses given, Spike-specific TCR breadth and depth both rose. Clonal diversity may have been underestimated, and the donors were mostly white British, with more females than males. Unmutated variant regions reportedly attract nearly half of all spike-specific TCRs.

This clonotype originated in an adult in good health. This chain links TRBV10-3 with TRBJ2-1, with a tentative D call TRBD1 (6 bases). Material: peripheral blood, obtained on day 0 of AZD1222 vaccination. DNA for the CDR3: TGTGCCATCGGGGGCAATCTAAGCTCCTACAATGAGCAGTTCTTC. This encodes CAIGGNLSSYNEQFF.